Shown below are 21 T cell receptor beta chains from a single sample sequenced in a study of blood T cell repertoires in COVID-19. Here immunoSEQ multiplex PCR was the method, and the copy in TCRdb shows in-frame clones only, minus some. The repertoire holds 140,000 to 150,000 clones, with around 90% as singletons. The source material was peripheral blood. The receptors here all came from a man aged 70 or older with acute or convalescent COVID-19.

The J gene is TRBJ1-2, the V gene TRBV19; the D gene is possibly TRBD1 (6 bases). This CDR3 is built from 15 residues. CDR1 is LNHDA and CDR2 is SQIVND in the germline V gene (reference sequence). V lost 4 bases to trimming and J lost 1 base, with 13 bases between them. The CDR3, as DNA: TGTGCCAGTAGTACGGCGCAGGGGCTTAACTATGGCTACACCTTC. As protein: CASSTAQGLNYGYTF.

The genes are TRBV30 and TRBJ2-7, with D possibly being TRBD2 (5 bases). This CDR3 is built from 15 residues. Germline V gives CDR1 GTSNPN, CDR2 SVGIG (reference sequence). V dropped 0 bases and J dropped 1 base, with 13 bases sitting between them. DNA for the CDR3: TGTGCCTGGAGTGTGGATAGCGCCTCTTCCTACGAGCAGTACTTC. Translation gives CAWSVDSASSYEQYF.

In this sample, this clone turned up a few times. The rearrangement uses TRBV4-1 and TRBJ2-3; 9 positions match TRBD2. This CDR3 is built from 15 residues. Germline V lookup: CDR1 MGHRA, CDR2 YSYEKL. Germline trimming cut 2 bases from V and 2 bases from J; bases unmatched to any gene: 2. In nucleotides, the CDR3 is TGCGCCAGCAGCCAAATAGCGGGGGTCACAGATACGCAGTATTTT. Amino acid sequence: CASSQIAGVTDTQYF.

V gene TRBV2 combines with J gene TRBJ2-7; tentatively, D is TRBD1 (5 bases). The V gene's germline CDR1 is SNHLY and CDR2 FYNNEI. The CDR3 runs to 16 residues. V shed 3 bases and J shed 5 bases, with 20 bases lying between them. For the CDR3, the DNA is TGTGCCAGCAGTGACCCAAGGGGCGGAAGTGCCGACGAGCAGTACTTC. Protein: CASSDPRGGSADEQYF.

The chain has TRBV28 and TRBJ1-2, with a possible D match to TRBD1 (6 bases). Germline CDR1 and CDR2: MDHEN and SYDVKM. This CDR3 has 16 amino acids. V shed 0 bases and J shed 6 bases, with 17 bases lying between them. In DNA, the CDR3 is TGTGCCAGCAGTTTATGGGGGCTAGGGACAAGCAATGGCTACACCTTC. It is translated as CASSLWGLGTSNGYTF.

In its sample, this clone was seen once. This chain joins TRBV7-6 and TRBJ1-2, with D perhaps matching TRBD1 (5 bases). The V gene's germline CDR1 is SGHVS and CDR2 FNYEAQ. The CDR3 spans 15 residues. V was pared by 1 base and J by 4 bases, with 13 bases between. CDR3: CASSLEAGGGYGYTF. CDR3 bases: TGTGCCAGCAGCTTAGAGGCGGGGGGGGGCTATGGCTACACCTTC.

The chain couples TRBV5-1 to TRBJ1-2, with TRBD1 matching over 7 bases. Germline V gene sequence: CDR1 SGHRS, CDR2 YFSETQ. The V gene end was trimmed by 4 bases and the J gene end by 5 bases; junction bases not matched to a gene: 2. The length of the CDR3 is 12 residues. Written as DNA, the CDR3 is TGCGCCAGCAGCGTGACAGGGTATGGCTACACCTTC. Translated, it gives CASSVTGYGYTF.

This clone was found a few times. V and J are TRBV28 and TRBJ1-6, with unresolved D. The V end lost 4 bases, the J end lost 18 bases, and 13 bases lay between the germline ends. Germline CDR1 reads MDHEN; CDR2 reads SYDVKM. The CDR3 runs to 11 residues. The CDR3 region has the DNA TGTGCCAGCAGTTCAAACATGAACCACCACTTT. This encodes CASSSNMNHHF.

This chain uses TRBV19 with TRBJ2-1; 9 bases are a match to TRBD1. This CDR3 has 16 residues. Trimming removed 5 bases from V and 2 bases from J; junction bases left unmatched: 7. Germline V CDR1 and CDR2: LNHDA, SQIVND (reference sequence). The CDR3 protein is CASSLTGGRAYNEQFF. DNA for the CDR3: TGTGCCAGTAGTCTAACAGGGGGCAGGGCCTACAATGAGCAGTTCTTC.

V and J are TRBV6-2 or TRBV6-3 and TRBJ2-1; TRBD2 is a possible D gene (5 bases). The V gene lost 5 bases and the J gene lost 1 base, with 15 bases spanning the gap. Germline lookup yields CDR1 MNHEY and CDR2 SVGEGT. The CDR3 runs to 16 residues. The CDR3 bases are TGTGCCAGCAGTCCCGGGTCTCGGAGGTCCTACAATGAGCAGTTCTTC. Protein sequence: CASSPGSRRSYNEQFF.

This clone was observed a single time. The genes are TRBV7-2 and TRBJ1-5; possible D gene TRBD1, 5 bases. V was cut by 3 bases and J by 9 bases, with 18 bases left in between. Germline CDR1 SGHTA, CDR2 FQGNSA. The CDR3 extends over 15 amino acids. The CDR3 protein is CASSLVSDTSAPQHF. CDR3 coding DNA: TGTGCCAGCAGCTTGGTTTCGGACACATCGGCGCCCCAGCATTTT.

The rearrangement links TRBV27 to TRBJ1-6, with 8 nucleotides matching TRBD1. The V gene end was trimmed by 5 bases and the J gene end by 7 bases; junction bases not matched to a gene: 4. The CDR3 consists of 14 residues. Germline assignment: CDR1 MNHEY and CDR2 SMNVEV (reference sequence). For the CDR3, the DNA is TGTGCCAGCAGTGGGACAGGAGGAAATTCACCCCTCCACTTT. Amino acids: CASSGTGGNSPLHF.

The chain employs TRBV10-2 and TRBJ1-2; TRBD1 matches at 9 bases. This CDR3 has 13 amino acids. The ends lost 6 bases at V and 8 bases at J; junction bases unmatched: 7. Germline CDR1 and CDR2: WSHSY and SAAADI. The CDR3 sequence: CASSKGQGGGYTF. The CDR3 nucleotides are TGCGCCAGCAGCAAGGGACAGGGCGGCGGCTACACCTTC.

The J gene is TRBJ2-1, the V gene TRBV6-6, with 11 bases aligning to TRBD2. CDR3 size: 15 residues. Germline CDR1 and CDR2: MNHNY and SVGAGI (reference sequence). Trimming removed 7 bases from V and 9 bases from J; junction bases left unmatched: 11. The chain's CDR3 is CASIFQASGGSEQFF. Written as DNA, the CDR3 is TGTGCCAGCATCTTCCAGGCTAGCGGGGGGAGTGAGCAGTTCTTC.

V and J are TRBV23-1 and TRBJ1-1; no definite D call. TRBV23-1 is designated an ORF whose function remains uncertain. Trimming left V 10 bases short and J 0 bases short, with 21 bases between. The CDR3 extends over 16 amino acids. The CDR3 DNA reads TGCGCCAACCACATACCGCCGAGGGAGATGAACACTGAAGCTTTCTTT. It yields the protein CANHIPPREMNTEAFF.

This chain connects TRBV3-1 (or the pseudogene TRBV3-2) to TRBJ2-2, with D possibly TRBD2 on 6 matching bases. The V gene lost 1 base and the J gene lost 4 bases, with 19 bases spanning the gap. The CDR3 runs to 18 residues. Germline loops: CDR1 LGHDT, CDR2 YNNKEL (reference sequence). CDR3 loop: CASSQGSSAPFLTGELFF. CDR3 sequence (DNA): TGTGCCAGCAGCCAAGGGTCTAGCGCTCCTTTTCTCACCGGGGAGCTGTTTTTT.

This clone was seen a handful of times. The rearrangement uses TRBV19 and TRBJ2-2, with TRBD1 identical over 7 bases. The V and J ends lost 5 bases and 5 bases, in that order; junction bases with no gene match: 11. In germline, CDR1 is LNHDA, CDR2 SQIVND (reference sequence). CDR3 length equals 16 residues. CDR3 in DNA: TGTGCCAGTAGTCCTCGGGACAGTGTTGGAACCGGGGAGCTGTTTTTT. It specifies CASSPRDSVGTGELFF.

The genes are TRBV6-5 and TRBJ1-1; D is undetermined. V lost 6 bases and J lost 1, with 12 bases in between. Germline assignment: CDR1 MNHEY and CDR2 SVGAGI. The CDR3 covers 14 residues. The CDR3 region is CASSLLGQNTEAFF. In nucleotides, the CDR3 is TGTGCCAGCAGCCTCCTTGGGCAGAACACTGAAGCTTTCTTT.

The V gene is TRBV10-3, the J gene TRBJ2-3; 8 bases map to TRBD2. V gave up 4 bases and J gave up 5 bases; unmatched junction bases: 8. Germline CDR1 is ENHRY and CDR2 is SYGVKD. CDR3 length: 15 amino acids. CDR3 sequence: CAISAPGLEGDTQYF. CDR3 DNA: TGTGCCATCAGTGCGCCGGGACTAGAAGGAGATACGCAGTATTTT.

This chain's CDR3 is CASRPQYAGGAEVTGELFF. The CDR3 DNA reads as TGTGCAAGTCGCCCCCAATATGCGGGGGGCGCAGAAGTCACCGGGGAGCTGTTTTTT. The rearrangement uses TRBV12-2 and TRBJ2-2; the D call in the table, TRBD2, was not verified against the DNA. TRBV12-2 is marked as a pseudogene. The CDR3 totals 19 residues.

The J gene is TRBJ1-1, the V gene TRBV7-8; 8 bases are a match to TRBD1. In germline, CDR1 is SGHVS, CDR2 FQNEAQ. The CDR3 consists of 13 residues. J gave up 5 bases and V 4 bases, and 3 bases lay outside the gene matches. The chain's CDR3 is CASSSTGETEAFF. CDR3 DNA sequence: TGTGCCAGCAGCTCGACAGGGGAAACTGAAGCTTTCTTT.